This T cell receptor beta chain appears in the sequencing data of a study of cytomegalovirus exposure and HLA in healthy donors. Study outcomes and limitations: Previous analysis showed most TCR beta V segments were productive about 90% or about 30% of the time. Rates of TCR association differed by HLA locus in a later analysis, with DRB1 highest and HLA-C lowest.

The PCR had 60 Vbeta and 13 Jbeta primers. Clones were read by immunoSEQ multiplex PCR, and TCRdb kept only the in-frame ones, dropping some. Here the sample spans over 150,000 clones, about 77% being singletons. As concerns this clone: Its cognate antigen is unknown.

Sequencing was carried out using PBMCs. The source of this sequence is a woman aged 30 to 39 in good health and CMV-seronegative.

The CDR3 loop reads CAISEGAGDNGELFF. Here the CDR3 DNA reads TGTGCCATCAGTGAAGGGGCAGGGGATAACGGGGAGCTGTTTTTT. The chain carries TRBV10-3 and TRBJ2-2; TRBD1 might be the D (6 bases). This CDR3 is 15 amino acids long. Looked up from germline, CDR1 is ENHRY and CDR2 is SYGVKD. The V gene lost 3 bases and the J gene lost 7 bases, with 15 bases spanning the gap.